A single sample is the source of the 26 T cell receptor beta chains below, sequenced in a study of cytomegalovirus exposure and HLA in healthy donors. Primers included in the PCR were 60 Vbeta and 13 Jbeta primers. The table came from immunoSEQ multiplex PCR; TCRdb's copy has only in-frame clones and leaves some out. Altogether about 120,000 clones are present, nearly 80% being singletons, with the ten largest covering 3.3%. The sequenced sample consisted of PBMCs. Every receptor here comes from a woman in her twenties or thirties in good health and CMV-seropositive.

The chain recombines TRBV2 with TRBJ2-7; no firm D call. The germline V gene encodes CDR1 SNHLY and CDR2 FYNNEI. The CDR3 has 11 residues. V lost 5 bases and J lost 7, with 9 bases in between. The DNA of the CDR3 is TGTGCCAGCAGTTCGCTACTGGAGCAGTACTTC. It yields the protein CASSSLLEQYF.

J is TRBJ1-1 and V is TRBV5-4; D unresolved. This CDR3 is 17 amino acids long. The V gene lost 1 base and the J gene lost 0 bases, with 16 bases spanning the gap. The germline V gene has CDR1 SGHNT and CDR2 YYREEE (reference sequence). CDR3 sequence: CASSLTLRSLMNTEAFF. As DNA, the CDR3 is TGTGCCAGCAGCTTGACCCTTAGGAGTCTAATGAACACTGAAGCTTTCTTT.

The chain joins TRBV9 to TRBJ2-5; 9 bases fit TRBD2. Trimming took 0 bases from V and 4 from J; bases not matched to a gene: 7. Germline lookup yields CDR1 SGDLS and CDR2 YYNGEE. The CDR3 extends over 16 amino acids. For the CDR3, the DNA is TGTGCCAGCAGCGTAGGGGAGCGGGGGGCGGGAGAGACCCAGTACTTC. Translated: CASSVGERGAGETQYF.

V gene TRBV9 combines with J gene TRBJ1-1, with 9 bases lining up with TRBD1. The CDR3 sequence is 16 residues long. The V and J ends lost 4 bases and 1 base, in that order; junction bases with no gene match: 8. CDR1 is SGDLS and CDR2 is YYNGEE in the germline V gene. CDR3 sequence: CASSLGQGKGNTEAFF. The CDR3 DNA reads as TGTGCCAGCAGCCTCGGACAGGGGAAGGGGAACACTGAAGCTTTCTTT.

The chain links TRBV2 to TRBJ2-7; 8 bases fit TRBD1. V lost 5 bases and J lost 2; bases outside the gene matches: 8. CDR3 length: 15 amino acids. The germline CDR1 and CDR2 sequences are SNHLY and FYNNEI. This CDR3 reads CASSMEQGGPYEQYF. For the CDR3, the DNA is TGTGCCAGCAGTATGGAACAGGGGGGTCCCTACGAGCAGTACTTC.

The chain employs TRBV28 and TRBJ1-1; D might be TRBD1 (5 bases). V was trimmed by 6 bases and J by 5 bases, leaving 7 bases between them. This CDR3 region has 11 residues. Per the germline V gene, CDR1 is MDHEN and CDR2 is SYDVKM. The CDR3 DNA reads TGTGCCAGCAGGAAGGGGACTGAAGCTTTCTTT. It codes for CASRKGTEAFF.

The CDR3 protein is CASSELTEREQYF. CDR3 in DNA: TGTGCCAGCAGTGAATTGACAGAAAGGGAGCAGTACTTC. The chain uses TRBV25-1 and TRBJ2-7; weak D call: TRBD1 (5 bases). The CDR3 covers 13 residues. Germline V gene data show CDR1 as MGHDK and CDR2 as SYGVNS. Trimming shortened V by 1 base and J by 7 bases, and 11 bases separated the two germline ends.

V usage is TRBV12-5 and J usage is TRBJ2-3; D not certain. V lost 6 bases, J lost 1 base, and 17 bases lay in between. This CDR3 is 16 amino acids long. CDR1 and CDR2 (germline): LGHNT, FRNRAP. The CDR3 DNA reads TGTGCTAGTGGACCCGAGACATCGAGAGGCACAGATACGCAGTATTTT. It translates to CASGPETSRGTDTQYF. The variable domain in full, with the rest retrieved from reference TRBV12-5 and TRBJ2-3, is DARVTQTPRHKVTEMGQEVTMRCQPILGHNTVFWYRQTMMQGLELLAYFRNRAPLDDSGMPKDRFSAEMPDATLATLKIQPSEPRDSAVYFCASGPETSRGTDTQYFGPGTRLTVL.

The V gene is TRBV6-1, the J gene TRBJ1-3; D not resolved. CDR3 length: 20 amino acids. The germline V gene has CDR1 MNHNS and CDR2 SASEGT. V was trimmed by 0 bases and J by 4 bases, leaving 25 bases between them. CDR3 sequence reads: CASSEALTLFSAVRGNTIYF. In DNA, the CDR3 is TGTGCCAGCAGTGAAGCGCTGACCCTCTTCTCGGCAGTGAGGGGAAACACCATATATTTT.

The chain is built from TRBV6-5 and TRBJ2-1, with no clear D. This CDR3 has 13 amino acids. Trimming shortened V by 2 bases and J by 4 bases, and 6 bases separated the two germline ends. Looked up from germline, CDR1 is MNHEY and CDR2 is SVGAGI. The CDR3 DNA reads TGTGCCAGCAGTTACAACCGGTACAATGAGCAGTTCTTC. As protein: CASSYNRYNEQFF.

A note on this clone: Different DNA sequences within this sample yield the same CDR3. This chain's CDR3 is CASSVEGEGTGELFF. The CDR3 bases are TGTGCCAGCAGCGTAGAGGGGGAGGGGACCGGGGAGCTGTTTTTT. This chain uses TRBV9 with TRBJ2-2; a possible D gene is TRBD2 (7 bases). The V gene's germline CDR1 is SGDLS and CDR2 YYNGEE. V was clipped by 0 bases and J by 5 bases, with 11 bases between them. The length of the CDR3 is 15 residues.

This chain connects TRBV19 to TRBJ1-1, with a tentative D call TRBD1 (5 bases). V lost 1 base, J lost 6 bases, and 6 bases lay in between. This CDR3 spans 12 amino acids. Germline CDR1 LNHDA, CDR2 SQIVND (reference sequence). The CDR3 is CASSIGGAEAFF. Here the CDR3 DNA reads TGTGCCAGTAGTATAGGGGGGGCTGAAGCTTTCTTT.

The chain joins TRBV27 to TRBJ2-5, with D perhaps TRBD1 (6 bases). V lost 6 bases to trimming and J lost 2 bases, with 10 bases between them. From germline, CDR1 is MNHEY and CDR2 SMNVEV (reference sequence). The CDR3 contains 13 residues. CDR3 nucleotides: TGTGCCAGCAGGGGGGCAGCACAAGAGACCCAGTACTTC. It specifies CASRGAAQETQYF.

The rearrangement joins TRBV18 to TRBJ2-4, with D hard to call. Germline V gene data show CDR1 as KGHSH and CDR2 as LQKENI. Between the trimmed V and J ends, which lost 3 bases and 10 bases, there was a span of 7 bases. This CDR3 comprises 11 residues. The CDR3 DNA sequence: TGTGCCAGCTCACCGAGCCTTATTCAGTACTTC. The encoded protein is CASSPSLIQYF.

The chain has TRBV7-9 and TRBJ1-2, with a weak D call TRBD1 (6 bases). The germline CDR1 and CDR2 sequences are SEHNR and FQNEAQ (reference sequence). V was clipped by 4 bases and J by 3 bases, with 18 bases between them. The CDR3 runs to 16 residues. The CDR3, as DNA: TGTGCCAGCAGCTCAATCTTTGCTCGACAGGACTATGGCTACACCTTC. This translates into CASSSIFARQDYGYTF.

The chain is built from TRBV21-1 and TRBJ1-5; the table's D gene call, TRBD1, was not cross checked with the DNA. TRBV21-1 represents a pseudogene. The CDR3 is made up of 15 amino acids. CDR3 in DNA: TGTGCCAGCAGCAAAAACAGGGATAGCAATCAGCCCCAGCATTTT. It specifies CASSKNRDSNQPQHF.

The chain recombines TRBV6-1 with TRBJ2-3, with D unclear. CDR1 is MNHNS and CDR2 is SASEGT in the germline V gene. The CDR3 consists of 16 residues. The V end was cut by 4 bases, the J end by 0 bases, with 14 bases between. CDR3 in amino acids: CASSARQKQSTDTQYF. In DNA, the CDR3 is TGTGCCAGCAGTGCCAGGCAGAAGCAGAGCACAGATACGCAGTATTTT.

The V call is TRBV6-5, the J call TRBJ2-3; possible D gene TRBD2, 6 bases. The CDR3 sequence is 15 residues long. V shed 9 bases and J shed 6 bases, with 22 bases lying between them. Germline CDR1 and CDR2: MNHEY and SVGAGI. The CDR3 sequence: CASSRTAGGSDTQYF. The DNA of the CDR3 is TGTGCCAGTTCGCGGACGGCCGGGGGATCGGATACGCAGTATTTT.

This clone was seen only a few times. The DNA of the CDR3 is TGCAGCGGCCGGGAGGGGGCGGGGGAGACCCAGTACTTC. This gives the protein CSGREGAGETQYF. The genes are TRBV29-1 and TRBJ2-5, with a tentative D call TRBD2 (8 bases). The germline CDR1 and CDR2 sequences are SQVTM and ANQGSEA. With 7 bases removed from V and 5 bases from J, the gap between germline ends came to 17 bases. The CDR3 sequence is 13 residues long.

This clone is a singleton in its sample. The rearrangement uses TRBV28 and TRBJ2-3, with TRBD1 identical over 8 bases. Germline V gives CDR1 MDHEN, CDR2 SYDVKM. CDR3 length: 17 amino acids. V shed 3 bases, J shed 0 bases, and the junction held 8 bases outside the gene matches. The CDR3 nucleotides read TGTGCCAGCAGTTTCCCGACAGGGGAAGATAGCACAGATACGCAGTATTTT. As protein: CASSFPTGEDSTDTQYF.

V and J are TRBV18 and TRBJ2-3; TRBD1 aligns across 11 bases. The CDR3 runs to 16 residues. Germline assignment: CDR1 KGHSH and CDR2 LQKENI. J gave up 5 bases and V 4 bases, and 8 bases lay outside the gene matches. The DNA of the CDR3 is TGTGCCAGCTCACTCAGTGGACAGGGGGCAGTAGATACGCAGTATTTT. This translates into CASSLSGQGAVDTQYF.

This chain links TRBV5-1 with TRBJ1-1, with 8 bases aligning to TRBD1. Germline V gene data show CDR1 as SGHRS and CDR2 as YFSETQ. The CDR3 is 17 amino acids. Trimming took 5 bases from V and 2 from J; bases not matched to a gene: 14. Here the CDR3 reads CASRSTSTGGINTEAFF. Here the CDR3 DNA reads TGCGCCAGCAGGTCAACATCCACAGGGGGTATTAACACTGAAGCTTTCTTT.

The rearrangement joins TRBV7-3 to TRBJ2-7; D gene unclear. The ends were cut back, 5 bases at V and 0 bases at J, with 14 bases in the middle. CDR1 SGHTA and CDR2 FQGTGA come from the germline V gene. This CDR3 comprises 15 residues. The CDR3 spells CASSPNGLSSYEQYF. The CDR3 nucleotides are TGTGCCAGCAGCCCAAATGGGCTTAGCTCCTACGAGCAGTACTTC.

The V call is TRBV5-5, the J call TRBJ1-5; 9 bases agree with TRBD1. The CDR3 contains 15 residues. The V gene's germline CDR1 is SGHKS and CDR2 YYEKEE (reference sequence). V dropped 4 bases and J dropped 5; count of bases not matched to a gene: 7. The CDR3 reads CASSPTGTGYQPQHF. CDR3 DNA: TGTGCCAGCAGCCCGACCGGGACAGGGTATCAGCCCCAGCATTTT. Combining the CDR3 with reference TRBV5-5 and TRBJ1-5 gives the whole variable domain DAGVTQSPTHLIKTRGQQVTLRCSPISGHKSVSWYQQVLGQGPQFIFQYYEKEERGRGNFPDRFSARQFPNYSSELNVNALLLGDSALYLCASSPTGTGYQPQHFGDGTRLSIL.

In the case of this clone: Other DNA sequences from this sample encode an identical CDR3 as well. The CDR3 sequence is CASSSGQGYGYTF. The DNA of the CDR3 is TGTGCCAGCAGTTCCGGACAGGGCTATGGCTACACCTTC. The V gene is TRBV28, the J gene TRBJ1-2; 8 bases map to TRBD1. The V gene end was trimmed by 4 bases and the J gene end by 4 bases; junction bases not matched to a gene: 2. CDR3 length: 13 amino acids. The germline CDR1 and CDR2 sequences are MDHEN and SYDVKM.

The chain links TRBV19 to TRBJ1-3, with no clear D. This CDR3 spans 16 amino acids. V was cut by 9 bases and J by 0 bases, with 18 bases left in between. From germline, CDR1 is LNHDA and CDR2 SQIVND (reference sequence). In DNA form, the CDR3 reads TGTGCCAGCAGTGCGGGCAGTTTAAACTCTGGAAACACCATATATTTT. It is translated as CASSAGSLNSGNTIYF.